The rows below give T cell receptor beta chains drawn from one sample of a study of T cell repertoires in cytomegalovirus infection. TCRdb processed the reads anew with MiXCR; each CDR3 protein has one entry. In the table there are hundreds of thousands of distinct CDR3 sequences, around a third of which are singletons. These receptors' antigens are unknown. The sample here was cultured PBMCs, taken from culture after CMV antigen stimulation. The receptor set was obtained from a human donor in good health (CMV status not recorded). Some clones in this sample may be carry-over from other donors' samples. Both conserved end residues are part of each CDR3. The D gene is left open where the match is weak. Expanded clones get a size class; other rows say once, few or many, or leave the size out.

abundance	v_gene	d_gene	j_gene	CDR3nt	CDR3aa
.	TRBV14	TRBD2	TRBJ2-1	TGTGCCAGCAGCCAAGATCGAGATAGCGGGAGCTCCAATGAGCAGTTCTTC	CASSQDRDSGSSNEQFF
.	TRBV4-1	.	TRBJ1-1	TGCGCCAGCAGCTTCCAAGGACGGGTCATGAACACTGAAGCTTTCTTT	CASSFQGRVMNTEAFF
many	TRBV7-2	.	TRBJ2-1	TGTGCCAGCAGCTTAAGCAGCGGGAATGAGCAGTTCTTC	CASSLSSGNEQFF
.	TRBV12-3/TRBV12-4	TRBD1	TRBJ1-2	TGTGCCAGCAGCCAGACAGGGGCATCTTGGAATGGCTACACCTTC	CASSQTGASWNGYTF
.	TRBV4-1	.	TRBJ1-6	TGCGCCAGCAGTCCGTTAGGGGTCTCACCCCTCCACTTT	CASSPLGVSPLHF
.	TRBV20-1	TRBD1	TRBJ1-5	TGCAGTGCTACAGGGACAGTTTATAGCAATCAGCCCCAGCATTTT	CSATGTVYSNQPQHF
.	TRBV19	.	TRBJ1-5	TGTGCCAGTAGTGTGGCAGTCAATCAGCCCCAGCATTTT	CASSVAVNQPQHF
many	TRBV7-2	.	TRBJ2-1	TGTGCCAGCAGCTTACTGCGGGACAATGAGCAGTTCTTC	CASSLLRDNEQFF
few	TRBV27	TRBD2	TRBJ2-7	TGTGCCAGCAGTCCCACGAGAATAGCGGGAGTACACGAGCAGTACTTC	CASSPTRIAGVHEQYF
.	TRBV5-8	.	TRBJ2-3	TGTGCCAGCAGCTCTCGGACCATCACAGATACGCAGTATTTT	CASSSRTITDTQYF
few	TRBV19	TRBD1	TRBJ2-1	TGTGCCAGTAGTATAGTAATCCCCCGGCAGGGGGCTCACAATGAGCAGTTCTTC	CASSIVIPRQGAHNEQFF
.	TRBV20-1	TRBD2	TRBJ2-3	TGCAGTGCTACCGCGGGAGGGCCTCTGAATACGCAGTATTTT	CSATAGGPLNTQYF
.	TRBV19	TRBD2	TRBJ2-1	TGTGCCAGTAGTTTTCTAGCGGGAGGTTCCAATGAGCAGTTCTTC	CASSFLAGGSNEQFF
.	TRBV7-6	TRBD1	TRBJ2-7	TGTGCCAGCAGCCCCCGGTATAGGACAGGGCCCTCAGAGCAGTACTTC	CASSPRYRTGPSEQYF
few	TRBV7-2	TRBD1	TRBJ2-7	TGTGCCAGCAGCTCGGGACAGGGGTCGAGATACGAGCAGTACTTC	CASSSGQGSRYEQYF
.	TRBV7-9	.	TRBJ1-1	TGTGCCAGCAGCATCCGACAGCTAAACACTGAAGCTTTCTTT	CASSIRQLNTEAFF
.	TRBV27	.	TRBJ2-7	TGTGCCAGCAGTCCGTCCCGGGGGAGAGGGTACGAGCAGTACTTC	CASSPSRGRGYEQYF
.	TRBV12-3/TRBV12-4	TRBD2	TRBJ2-3	TGTGCCAGCGCTTATGCGGGAGGGAGGGATACGCAGTATTTT	CASAYAGGRDTQYF
.	TRBV12-3/TRBV12-4	TRBD1	TRBJ2-5	TGTGCCAGCAGTACCGCGGGACAGGGGCAAGAGACCCAGTACTTC	CASSTAGQGQETQYF
.	TRBV29-1	.	TRBJ1-2	TGCAGCGTTGAAGATCCCTACAGCTTAGGACCCTATGGCTACACCTTC	CSVEDPYSLGPYGYTF
.	TRBV2	TRBD2	TRBJ2-3	TGTGCCAGCAGTGAAACTAGCGGGATGGGAGAGGGGCAGTATTTT	CASSETSGMGEGQYF
.	TRBV11-3	TRBD2	TRBJ2-2	TGTGCCAGCAGCTGGGCTAGCGGGAGGGCGAACACCGGGGAGCTGTTTTTT	CASSWASGRANTGELFF
.	TRBV20-1	.	TRBJ2-5	TGCAGTGCTTTGGCCGGGGAGACCCAGTACTTC	CSALAGETQYF
few	TRBV24-1	.	TRBJ2-1	TGTGCCACCAGTGATTCTGACAAAAATGAGCAGTTCTTC	CATSDSDKNEQFF
.	TRBV18	TRBD1	TRBJ2-6	TGTGCCAGCTCACCTTTAACAGGGGCTGGGGCCAACGTCCTGACTTTC	CASSPLTGAGANVLTF
few	TRBV7-2	.	TRBJ2-1	TGTGCCAGCGGGTCAATGACTAGTGTCTACAATGAGCAGTTCTTC	CASGSMTSVYNEQFF
few	TRBV6-2/TRBV6-3	TRBD2	TRBJ2-2	TGTGCCAGCAGTCTTCTAGCGGGAGCCGTGAACACCGGGGAGCTGTTTTTT	CASSLLAGAVNTGELFF
.	TRBV6-6	TRBD1	TRBJ2-6	TGTGCCAGCAGTTACCCCAGGACAGGGAAGGCAGCCAACGTCCTGACTTTC	CASSYPRTGKAANVLTF
.	TRBV6-6	.	TRBJ2-2	TGTGCCAGCAGTTACTCGAGGGAGGCCCCGAACACCGGGGAGCTGTTTTTT	CASSYSREAPNTGELFF
.	TRBV7-9	.	TRBJ2-1	TGTGCCAGCAGCTTAGAACCAGGGAATGACAATGAGCAGTTCTTC	CASSLEPGNDNEQFF
many	TRBV7-2	.	TRBJ1-1	TGTGCCAGCAGCTTGATGGCTTCTGAAGCTTTCTTT	CASSLMASEAFF
.	TRBV7-4	.	TRBJ2-1	TGTGCCAGCAGTCGGCCTGGGGATGAGCAGTTCTTC	CASSRPGDEQFF
many	TRBV7-2	TRBD2	TRBJ2-5	TGTGCCAGCAGACCCCAGGGCGGGAGGGCTGCGGAGACCCAGTACTTC	CASRPQGGRAAETQYF
few	TRBV4-1	TRBD2	TRBJ2-1	TGCGCCAGCAGCCAACCCCTTAGCGGGAGGTCCTACAATGAGCAGTTCTTC	CASSQPLSGRSYNEQFF
.	TRBV4-3	TRBD2	TRBJ2-1	TGCGCCAGCAGCCAAGTACGCGGGAGGGATGTTTACAATGAGCAGTTCTTC	CASSQVRGRDVYNEQFF
.	TRBV10-3	.	TRBJ1-5	TGTGCCATCAGTGCTACTGGCAATCAGCCCCAGCATTTT	CAISATGNQPQHF
.	TRBV6-8	TRBD2	TRBJ2-1	TGTGCCAGCACCCAGGCGGGGGGAATCGATGAGCAGTTCTTC	CASTQAGGIDEQFF
.	TRBV10-2	.	TRBJ1-1	TGCGCCAGCAGTGTTTCGCGGAGAGGCGGCACTGAAGCTTTCTTT	CASSVSRRGGTEAFF
.	TRBV27	.	TRBJ2-3	TGTGCCAGCAGTTCCAGGGGTAGGCCGCAGTATTTT	CASSSRGRPQYF
.	TRBV7-9	.	TRBJ1-5	TGTGCCAGCAGCCCCCAAACAGTAAATAGCAATCAGCCCCAGCATTTT	CASSPQTVNSNQPQHF
.	TRBV9	TRBD2	TRBJ2-1	TGTGCCAGCAGCGTAGCAGCGGGAGGGAGTACTGAGCAGTTCTTC	CASSVAAGGSTEQFF
many	TRBV7-2	TRBD1	TRBJ1-2	TGTGCCAGCAGTCAACCGGGACAGGTGGCCAACTATGGCTACACCTTC	CASSQPGQVANYGYTF
many	TRBV7-2	TRBD1	TRBJ1-4	TGTGCCAGCAGCTGGGGACAGGGGAATGAAAAACTGTTTTTT	CASSWGQGNEKLFF
.	TRBV14	TRBD2	TRBJ2-7	TGTGCCAGCAGCCCGGGACTAGCGGGAGTGTCCTACGAGCAGTACTTC	CASSPGLAGVSYEQYF
few	TRBV6-2/TRBV6-3	.	TRBJ2-6	TGTGCCAGCTCCAGGGCCGGCAGCACCTTCTCTGGGGCCAACGTCCTGACTTTC	CASSRAGSTFSGANVLTF
.	TRBV20-1	TRBD2	TRBJ2-5	TGCAGTGCTAGAGGCGGGAGGGGACCGGAGACCCAGTACTTC	CSARGGRGPETQYF
.	TRBV20-1	TRBD1	TRBJ2-3	TGCAGTGCCCCGGACAGGGGAAGCACAGATACGCAGTATTTT	CSAPDRGSTDTQYF
few	TRBV2	.	TRBJ1-4	TGTGCCAGCAGTGAAGCGCGGGAAAAACTGTTTTTT	CASSEAREKLFF
few	TRBV5-1	TRBD1	TRBJ1-2	TGCGCCAGCAGCTCCCCGGGACAGGCGAGCTCTAACTATGGCTACACCTTC	CASSSPGQASSNYGYTF
.	TRBV7-8	.	TRBJ2-7	TGTGCCAGCAGCTTAAAGGTTCGGACAGTCCCGGGGGAACAGTACTTC	CASSLKVRTVPGEQYF
.	TRBV10-3	TRBD1	TRBJ1-2	TGTGCCATCCGGACAGGCGGTGGCTACACCTTC	CAIRTGGGYTF